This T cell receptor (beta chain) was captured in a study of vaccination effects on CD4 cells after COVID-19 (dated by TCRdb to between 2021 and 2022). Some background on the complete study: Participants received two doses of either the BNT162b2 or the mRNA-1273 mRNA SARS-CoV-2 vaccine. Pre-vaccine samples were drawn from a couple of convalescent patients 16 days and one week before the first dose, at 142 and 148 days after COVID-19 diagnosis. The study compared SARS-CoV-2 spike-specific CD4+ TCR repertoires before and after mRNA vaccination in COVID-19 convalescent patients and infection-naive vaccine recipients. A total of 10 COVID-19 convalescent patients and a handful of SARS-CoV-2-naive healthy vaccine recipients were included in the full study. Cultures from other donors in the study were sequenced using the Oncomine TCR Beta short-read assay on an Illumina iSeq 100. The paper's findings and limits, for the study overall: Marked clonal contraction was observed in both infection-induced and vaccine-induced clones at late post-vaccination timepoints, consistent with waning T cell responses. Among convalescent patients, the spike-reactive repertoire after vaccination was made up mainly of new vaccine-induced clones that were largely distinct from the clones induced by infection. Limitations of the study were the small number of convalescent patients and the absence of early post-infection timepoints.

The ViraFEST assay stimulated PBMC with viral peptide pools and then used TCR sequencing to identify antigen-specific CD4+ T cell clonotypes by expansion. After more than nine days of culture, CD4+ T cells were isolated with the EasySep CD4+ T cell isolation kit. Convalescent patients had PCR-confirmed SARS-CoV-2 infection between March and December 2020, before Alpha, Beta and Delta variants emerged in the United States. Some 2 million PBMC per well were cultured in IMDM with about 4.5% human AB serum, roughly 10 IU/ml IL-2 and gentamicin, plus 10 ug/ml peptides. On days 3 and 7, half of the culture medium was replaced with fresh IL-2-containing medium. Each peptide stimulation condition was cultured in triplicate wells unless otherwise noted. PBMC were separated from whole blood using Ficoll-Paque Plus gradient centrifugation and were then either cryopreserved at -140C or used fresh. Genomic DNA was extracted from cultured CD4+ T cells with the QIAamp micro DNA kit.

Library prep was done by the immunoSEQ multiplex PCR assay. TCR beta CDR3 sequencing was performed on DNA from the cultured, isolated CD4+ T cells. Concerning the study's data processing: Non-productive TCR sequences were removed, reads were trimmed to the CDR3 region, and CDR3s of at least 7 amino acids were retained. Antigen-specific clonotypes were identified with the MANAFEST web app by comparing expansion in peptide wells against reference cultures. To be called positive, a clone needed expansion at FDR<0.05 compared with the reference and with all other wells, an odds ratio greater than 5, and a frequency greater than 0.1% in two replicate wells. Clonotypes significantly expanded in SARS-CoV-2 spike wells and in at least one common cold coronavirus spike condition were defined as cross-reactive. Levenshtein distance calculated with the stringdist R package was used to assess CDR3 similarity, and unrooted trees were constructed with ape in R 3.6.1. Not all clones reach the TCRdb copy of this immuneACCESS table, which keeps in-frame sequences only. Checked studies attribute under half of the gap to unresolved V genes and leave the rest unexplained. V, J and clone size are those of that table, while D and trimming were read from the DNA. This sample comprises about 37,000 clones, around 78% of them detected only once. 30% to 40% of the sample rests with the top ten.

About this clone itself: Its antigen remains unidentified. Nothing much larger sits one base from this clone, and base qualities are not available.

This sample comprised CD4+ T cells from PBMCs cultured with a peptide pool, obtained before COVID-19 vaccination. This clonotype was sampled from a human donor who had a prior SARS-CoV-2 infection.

The CDR3 protein sequence reads: CASSFRGNGYTF. The DNA reads TGTGCCAGCTCCTTCCGGGGAAATGGCTACACCTTC. The V and J segments used are TRBV7-2 and TRBJ1-2; the D gene is unclear. The cysteine opens and the phenylalanine closes a CDR3 of 12 amino acids. Of all the DNA, just the CDR3 is kept, 36 bases in frame from base 1. As encoded in the germline V gene, CDR1 is SGHTA while CDR2 is FQGNSA. The junction carries 13 bases between V and J, which are trimmed by 8 bases and 6 bases respectively.